Listed below are T cell receptor beta chains from one sample, sequenced in a study of response to subunit inactivated influenza vaccine. MiXCR, run by TCRdb on the RT-PCR reads, gives a single entry per CDR3 protein. The repertoire holds about 190,000 distinct CDR3 sequences, with around 15% as singletons. The sequenced sample was CD8+ T cells sorted from PBMCs, obtained 5 days after vaccination. The receptors were gathered from a man aged 50 to 59 who received an inactivated influenza vaccine. Each CDR3 is given with its conserved first and last residue. The D gene is left open where the match is weak. The size entry is marked missing in some rows and otherwise reads once, few, many or a size class.

TRBD2,TRBJ2-7,TRBV7-2,once,CASSFGGGRYEQYF,TGTGCCAGCAGCTTTGGCGGGGGTCGGTACGAGCAGTACTTC
.,TRBJ2-7,TRBV9,.,CASSVDTAQSFYEQYF,TGTGCCAGCAGCGTAGATACTGCACAGAGCTTCTACGAGCAGTACTTC
.,TRBJ1-1,TRBV5-8,.,CASSALDRKITEAFF,TGTGCCAGCAGCGCCCTAGACAGGAAGATAACAGAAGCTTTCTTT
.,TRBJ2-5,TRBV9,few,CASSVGGYQETQYF,TGTGCCAGCAGCGTAGGGGGCTACCAAGAGACCCAGTACTTC
.,TRBJ2-5,TRBV12-3/TRBV12-4,.,CASSPGSWETQYF,TGTGCCAGCAGTCCAGGGTCTTGGGAGACCCAGTACTTC
.,TRBJ2-5,TRBV20-1,few,CSASPPWTDLQETQYF,TGCAGTGCTAGTCCCCCCTGGACAGACCTCCAAGAGACCCAGTACTTC
.,TRBJ2-1,TRBV7-2,few,CASSLGSFNEQFF,TGTGCCAGCAGCTTGGGATCTTTCAATGAGCAGTTCTTC
.,TRBJ2-1,TRBV2,few,CASRQAAYNEQFF,TGTGCCAGCAGGCAAGCGGCCTACAATGAGCAGTTCTTC
.,TRBJ2-1,TRBV10-3,few,CAISESGSEQFF,TGTGCCATCAGTGAGTCGGGGAGTGAGCAGTTCTTC
.,TRBJ2-2,TRBV4-3,.,CASSQGANKNTGELFF,TGCGCCAGCAGCCAAGGGGCGAATAAGAACACCGGGGAGCTGTTTTTT
.,TRBJ2-3,TRBV25-1,.,CASSFGEDTQYF,TGTGCCAGCAGTTTCGGGGAAGATACGCAGTATTTT
.,TRBJ2-2,TRBV12-3/TRBV12-4,many,CATAVGGTGELFF,TGTGCCACAGCTGTGGGGGGCACCGGGGAGCTGTTTTTT
.,TRBJ2-5,TRBV4-2,many,CASSQDRDGPETQYF,TGTGCCAGCAGCCAAGATCGGGACGGGCCAGAGACCCAGTACTTC
.,TRBJ1-1,TRBV15,few,CATSRDGTGDEAFF,TGTGCCACCAGCAGAGATGGGACTGGAGATGAAGCTTTCTTT
.,TRBJ1-6,TRBV7-9,.,CASSLRGESYNSPLHF,TGTGCCAGCAGCTTAAGAGGGGAATCCTATAATTCACCCCTCCACTTT
TRBD1,TRBJ1-2,TRBV13,.,CASSLRTGGDYGYTF,TGTGCCAGCAGCCTCCGGACAGGGGGCGACTATGGCTACACCTTC
.,TRBJ1-1,TRBV28,few,CASALPVDTEAFF,TGTGCCAGCGCCCTCCCGGTTGACACTGAAGCTTTCTTT
TRBD2,TRBJ2-2,TRBV27,.,CASSVEGGLALETGELFF,TGTGCCAGCAGCGTGGAAGGGGGACTAGCGCTCGAGACCGGGGAGCTGTTTTTT
.,TRBJ2-3,TRBV7-2,few,CASSSYSLGPDTQYF,TGTGCCAGCAGCTCTTACAGTTTGGGTCCAGATACGCAGTATTTT
.,TRBJ1-5,TRBV27,.,CASSRFANSNQPQHF,TGTGCCAGCAGTAGGTTCGCTAATAGCAATCAGCCCCAGCATTTT
.,TRBJ2-3,TRBV27,many,CASTAVGGPTDTQYF,TGTGCCAGCACAGCTGTGGGGGGACCCACAGATACGCAGTATTTT
.,TRBJ2-1,TRBV11-3,.,CASSWGTSSYNEQFF,TGTGCCAGCAGCTGGGGGACCAGCTCCTACAATGAGCAGTTCTTC
.,TRBJ1-2,TRBV5-1,many,CASSLEGGYGYTF,TGCGCCAGCAGCTTGGAGGGCGGTTATGGCTACACCTTC
.,TRBJ2-7,TRBV6-2/TRBV6-3,few,CASSPPLQAYEQYF,TGTGCCAGCAGTCCTCCTCTACAGGCCTACGAGCAGTACTTC
.,TRBJ1-1,TRBV27,.,CASSLTGYSTEAFF,TGTGCCAGCAGTTTAACAGGGTATAGCACTGAAGCTTTCTTT
TRBD2,TRBJ2-1,TRBV7-2,once,CASSLAGRLAGGSYNEQFF,TGTGCCAGCAGCTTAGCTGGGAGACTAGCGGGAGGCTCCTACAATGAGCAGTTCTTC
.,TRBJ2-7,TRBV10-3,few,CATVGQSTLATSYEQYF,TGTGCCACCGTGGGACAGAGTACCCTAGCGACCTCCTACGAGCAGTACTTC
TRBD1,TRBJ2-7,TRBV4-3,.,CASSQGGRGLMGSYEQYF,TGCGCCAGCAGCCAGGGGGGCAGGGGGCTCATGGGCTCCTACGAGCAGTACTTC
.,TRBJ2-5,TRBV12-3/TRBV12-4,.,CASRPSSFLETQYF,TGTGCCAGCAGACCAAGCAGCTTTCTAGAGACCCAGTACTTC
TRBD2,TRBJ2-1,TRBV7-3,once,CASSLRGFAGGNNEQFF,TGTGCCAGTAGCTTAAGGGGTTTCGCGGGAGGAAACAATGAGCAGTTCTTC
.,TRBJ2-1,TRBV20-1,once,CSASAPRLYNEQFF,TGCAGTGCTAGCGCCCCACGACTGTACAATGAGCAGTTCTTC
.,TRBJ2-2,TRBV29-1,.,CSVEIAGYLTGELFF,TGCAGCGTTGAAATTGCAGGGTATCTCACCGGGGAGCTGTTTTTT
.,TRBJ1-3,TRBV10-2,.,CASGGVGDSGNTIYF,TGCGCCAGCGGAGGGGTCGGGGACTCTGGAAACACCATATATTTT
.,TRBJ2-7,TRBV9,.,CASSVDDTYEQYF,TGTGCCAGCAGCGTAGATGACACCTACGAGCAGTACTTC
.,TRBJ2-1,TRBV27,many,CASSLLGNEQFF,TGTGCCAGCAGTTTGTTGGGCAATGAGCAGTTCTTC
.,TRBJ2-3,TRBV15,.,CATSNHGTEMSDTQYF,TGTGCCACCAGCAACCATGGAACTGAGATGAGTGATACGCAGTATTTT
TRBD1,TRBJ2-7,TRBV4-3,many,CASSQEGTGLYEQYF,TGCGCCAGCAGCCAAGAAGGGACAGGACTCTACGAGCAGTACTTC
TRBD1,TRBJ1-2,TRBV12-3/TRBV12-4,.,CASSPATGGIYGYTF,TGTGCCAGCAGTCCTGCGACAGGGGGAATCTATGGCTACACCTTC
TRBD2,TRBJ2-3,TRBV16,few,CASSGGGLALRTDTQYF,TGTGCCAGCAGCGGAGGGGGACTAGCACTTCGCACAGATACGCAGTATTTT
.,TRBJ2-2,TRBV9,.,CASSVTYTGELFF,TGTGCCAGCAGCGTGACCTACACCGGGGAGCTGTTTTTT
.,TRBJ2-2,TRBV4-3,many,CASSQDLWSYTGELFF,TGCGCCAGCAGCCAAGATCTTTGGTCCTACACCGGGGAGCTGTTTTTT
.,TRBJ2-5,TRBV4-1,few,CASSHVGERETQYF,TGCGCCAGCAGCCACGTGGGGGAACGGGAGACCCAGTACTTC
TRBD2,TRBJ2-1,TRBV5-6,.,CASSLEVSSGKQFF,TGTGCCAGCAGCTTGGAAGTGTCTAGCGGGAAGCAGTTCTTC